A selection of T cell receptor beta chains follows, all from one sample in a study of metastatic and nonmetastatic thyroid tumors. TCRdb reanalyzed the PCR reads via MiXCR. The table includes 50,000 or so clones, roughly a quarter detected once. Sample: blood. Source of these receptors: a male donor with papillary thyroid cancer or a benign thyroid nodule (not recorded which). Some clones in this sample may be carry-over from other donors' samples. CDR3s include the opening cysteine and the closing phenylalanine or tryptophan. A D gene is named only where the DNA matches it firmly. Part of the rows lack a size; the others show once, few, many or a class for expanded clones.

clone_size: once
d_call: .
j_call: TRBJ2-5
v_call: TRBV20-1
cdr3_length: 15
cdr3_aa: CSARDLRQAQETQYF
cdr3_nt: TGCAGTGCTAGAGATCTCAGACAGGCCCAAGAGACCCAGTACTTC

clone_size: many
d_call: TRBD1
j_call: TRBJ2-3
v_call: TRBV9
cdr3_length: 15
cdr3_aa: CASRARDRGIDTQYF
cdr3_nt: TGTGCCAGCAGGGCGCGGGACAGGGGAATAGATACGCAGTATTTT

clone_size: .
d_call: .
j_call: TRBJ2-5
v_call: TRBV6-1
cdr3_length: 13
cdr3_aa: CASSHSTQETQYF
cdr3_nt: TGTGCCAGCAGCCACAGTACCCAAGAGACCCAGTACTTC

clone_size: many
d_call: .
j_call: TRBJ1-6
v_call: TRBV4-1
cdr3_length: 13
cdr3_aa: CASSQEANSPLHF
cdr3_nt: TGCGCCAGCAGCCAAGAGGCCAATTCACCCCTCCACTTT

clone_size: many
d_call: .
j_call: TRBJ2-5
v_call: TRBV7-3
cdr3_length: 15
cdr3_aa: CASRLTGQGGETQYF
cdr3_nt: TGTGCCAGCAGGCTAACGGGGCAGGGCGGAGAGACCCAGTACTTC

clone_size: few
d_call: .
j_call: TRBJ1-4
v_call: TRBV6-1
cdr3_length: 12
cdr3_aa: CASTRGNEKLFF
cdr3_nt: TGTGCCAGCACCAGGGGCAATGAAAAACTGTTTTTT

clone_size: medium-sized
d_call: .
j_call: TRBJ1-6
v_call: TRBV30
cdr3_length: 16
cdr3_aa: CAWTRRLLAGNSPLHF
cdr3_nt: TGTGCCTGGACGAGGCGTTTGCTAGCGGGAAATTCACCCCTCCACTTT

clone_size: many
d_call: .
j_call: TRBJ2-7
v_call: TRBV20-1
cdr3_length: 16
cdr3_aa: CSAMARGDRVPYEQYF
cdr3_nt: TGCAGTGCTATGGCGCGGGGAGACAGGGTTCCCTACGAGCAGTACTTC

clone_size: .
d_call: TRBD1
j_call: TRBJ1-2
v_call: TRBV9
cdr3_length: 14
cdr3_aa: CASIVTTYIQGAAF
cdr3_nt: TGTGCCAGCATCGTAACCACGTATATTCAGGGGGCGGCCTTC

clone_size: many
d_call: TRBD1
j_call: TRBJ1-1
v_call: TRBV28
cdr3_length: 15
cdr3_aa: CASSLRGPRNTEAFF
cdr3_nt: TGTGCCAGCAGTTTAAGGGGGCCCCGGAACACTGAAGCTTTCTTT

clone_size: many
d_call: TRBD1
j_call: TRBJ1-4
v_call: TRBV19
cdr3_length: 14
cdr3_aa: CASREQGGNEKLFF
cdr3_nt: TGTGCCAGTAGAGAACAGGGGGGCAATGAAAAACTGTTTTTT

clone_size: .
d_call: TRBD2
j_call: TRBJ2-1
v_call: TRBV30
cdr3_length: 14
cdr3_aa: CAWRSGRESNYQFF
cdr3_nt: TGTGCCTGGAGAAGCGGGAGAGAGAGCAATTATCAGTTCTTC

clone_size: few
d_call: TRBD2
j_call: TRBJ2-7
v_call: TRBV6-2/TRBV6-3
cdr3_length: 12
cdr3_aa: CASNLAGVEQYF
cdr3_nt: TGTGCCAGCAACCTAGCGGGAGTCGAGCAGTACTTC

clone_size: .
d_call: .
j_call: TRBJ1-2
v_call: TRBV2
cdr3_length: 13
cdr3_aa: CASSAWDNYGYTF
cdr3_nt: TGTGCCAGCAGTGCATGGGACAACTATGGCTACACCTTC

clone_size: few
d_call: .
j_call: TRBJ1-1
v_call: TRBV6-5
cdr3_length: 15
cdr3_aa: CASSYSGRANTEAFF
cdr3_nt: TGTGCCAGCAGTTACTCAGGCAGGGCGAACACTGAAGCTTTCTTT

clone_size: .
d_call: .
j_call: TRBJ1-2
v_call: TRBV18
cdr3_length: 11
cdr3_aa: CASSPGDGYTF
cdr3_nt: TGTGCCAGCTCACCCGGGGATGGCTACACCTTC

clone_size: .
d_call: .
j_call: TRBJ2-2
v_call: TRBV6-2/TRBV6-3
cdr3_length: 14
cdr3_aa: CASRTGTVAGELFF
cdr3_nt: TGTGCCAGCAGAACCGGGACCGTCGCCGGGGAGCTGTTTTTT

clone_size: many
d_call: TRBD1
j_call: TRBJ2-1
v_call: TRBV9
cdr3_length: 16
cdr3_aa: CASSTSETGGSNEQFF
cdr3_nt: TGTGCCAGCAGCACAAGTGAGACAGGGGGGAGCAATGAGCAGTTCTTC

clone_size: .
d_call: .
j_call: TRBJ2-7
v_call: TRBV20-1
cdr3_length: 16
cdr3_aa: CSASSHTAAGYSEQYF
cdr3_nt: TGCAGTGCTTCGTCCCATACAGCGGCGGGTTATAGTGAGCAGTACTTC

clone_size: .
d_call: TRBD1
j_call: TRBJ1-2
v_call: TRBV19
cdr3_length: 16
cdr3_aa: CASSRGARGVNYGYTF
cdr3_nt: TGTGCCAGTAGCAGGGGGGCGAGGGGCGTGAACTATGGCTACACCTTC

clone_size: few
d_call: .
j_call: TRBJ1-5
v_call: TRBV12-3/TRBV12-4
cdr3_length: 14
cdr3_aa: CASFLGGGGQPQHF
cdr3_nt: TGTGCCAGCTTCCTAGGGGGGGGAGGTCAGCCCCAGCATTTT

clone_size: many
d_call: .
j_call: TRBJ2-7
v_call: TRBV6-1
cdr3_length: 10
cdr3_aa: CASSTYEQYF
cdr3_nt: TGTGCCAGCAGTACCTACGAGCAGTACTTC

clone_size: many
d_call: TRBD1
j_call: TRBJ2-3
v_call: TRBV24-1
cdr3_length: 17
cdr3_aa: CATSDRGQGIWTDTQYF
cdr3_nt: TGTGCCACCAGTGATCGCGGACAGGGAATCTGGACAGATACGCAGTATTTT

clone_size: many
d_call: .
j_call: TRBJ1-1
v_call: TRBV11-1
cdr3_length: 11
cdr3_aa: CAIQVVEEAFF
cdr3_nt: TGTGCGATACAGGTAGTTGAAGAAGCTTTCTTT

clone_size: few
d_call: TRBD1
j_call: TRBJ1-2
v_call: TRBV4-1
cdr3_length: 15
cdr3_aa: CASSPTGQGMGGYTF
cdr3_nt: TGCGCCAGCAGCCCCACGGGACAGGGGATGGGTGGCTACACCTTC

clone_size: few
d_call: TRBD2
j_call: TRBJ2-7
v_call: TRBV6-9
cdr3_length: 16
cdr3_aa: CAISYTTSGSGVEQYF
cdr3_nt: TGTGCCATCAGTTACACGACTAGCGGGAGTGGTGTCGAGCAGTACTTC

clone_size: medium-sized
d_call: .
j_call: TRBJ2-7
v_call: TRBV6-1
cdr3_length: 13
cdr3_aa: CASSEVQGDEQYF
cdr3_nt: TGTGCCAGCAGTGAAGTACAGGGAGACGAGCAGTACTTC

clone_size: many
d_call: TRBD2
j_call: TRBJ2-1
v_call: TRBV5-1
cdr3_length: 15
cdr3_aa: CASSLASGTYNEQFF
cdr3_nt: TGCGCCAGCAGCTTGGCTAGCGGGACCTACAATGAGCAGTTCTTC

clone_size: many
d_call: .
j_call: TRBJ2-7
v_call: TRBV18
cdr3_length: 16
cdr3_aa: CASSPSMGGRGYEQYF
cdr3_nt: TGTGCCAGCTCACCCTCCATGGGGGGCAGGGGTTACGAGCAGTACTTC

clone_size: .
d_call: TRBD1
j_call: TRBJ2-1
v_call: TRBV11-3
cdr3_length: 14
cdr3_aa: CASSLGAGGYEQFF
cdr3_nt: TGTGCCAGCAGCTTAGGGGCAGGGGGCTATGAGCAGTTCTTC

clone_size: few
d_call: TRBD2
j_call: TRBJ2-1
v_call: TRBV20-1
cdr3_length: 15
cdr3_aa: CSASPTSGRIGEQFF
cdr3_nt: TGCAGTGCTTCCCCGACTAGCGGGAGGATAGGTGAGCAGTTCTTC

clone_size: medium-sized
d_call: TRBD1
j_call: TRBJ2-3
v_call: TRBV19
cdr3_length: 14
cdr3_aa: CASSRQGHTDTQYF
cdr3_nt: TGTGCCAGTAGCCGACAGGGCCACACAGATACGCAGTATTTT

clone_size: many
d_call: TRBD1
j_call: TRBJ1-4
v_call: TRBV7-2
cdr3_length: 13
cdr3_aa: CASSSDRAEKLFF
cdr3_nt: TGTGCCAGCAGCTCGGACAGGGCTGAAAAACTGTTTTTT

clone_size: many
d_call: TRBD2
j_call: TRBJ2-1
v_call: TRBV6-4
cdr3_length: 14
cdr3_aa: CASSDSTSGSEQFF
cdr3_nt: TGTGCCAGCAGTGACTCGACTAGCGGGAGTGAGCAGTTCTTC